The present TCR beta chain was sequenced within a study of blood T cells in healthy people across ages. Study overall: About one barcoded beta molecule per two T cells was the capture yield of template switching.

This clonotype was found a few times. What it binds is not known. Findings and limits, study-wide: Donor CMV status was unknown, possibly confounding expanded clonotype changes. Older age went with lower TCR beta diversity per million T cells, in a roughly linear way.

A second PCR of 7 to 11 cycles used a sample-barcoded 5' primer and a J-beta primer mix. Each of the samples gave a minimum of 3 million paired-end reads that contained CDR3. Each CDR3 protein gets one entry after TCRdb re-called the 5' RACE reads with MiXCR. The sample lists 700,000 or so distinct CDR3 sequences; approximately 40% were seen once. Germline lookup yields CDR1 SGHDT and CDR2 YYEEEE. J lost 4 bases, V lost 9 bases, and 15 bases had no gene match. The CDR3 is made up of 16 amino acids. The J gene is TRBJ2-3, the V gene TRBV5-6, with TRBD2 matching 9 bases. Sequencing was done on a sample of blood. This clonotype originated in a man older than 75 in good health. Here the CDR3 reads CATQHLHSGRADTQYF. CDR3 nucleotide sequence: TGTGCCACCCAGCACTTACATAGCGGGAGAGCAGATACGCAGTATTTT.